The clone carrying this T cell receptor beta chain appeared a few times. As originally analysed: Reference gene primers were amplified, and this amplification served to estimate nucleated cell counts. The repertoire was sequenced with immunoSEQ multiplex PCR; TCRdb's copy has only in-frame clones and lacks some. V and J calls and clone size come straight from that table; D and trimming were deduced from the DNA. This table holds about 110,000 clones, more than 75% found once. The source of the sample is a study of blood T cell repertoires in COVID-19. For the study at large: COVID-19 samples from acute and convalescent phases originated in the United States, Italy and Spain. T cells, B-cell-depleted T cells, or PBMCs provided the cDNA or gDNA that served as material.

V shed 5 bases, J shed 9 bases, and the junction held 4 bases outside the gene matches. CDR3 length equals 12 residues. The chain has TRBV12-3 or TRBV12-4 and TRBJ2-1; 7 bases map to TRBD1. Sequencing was performed on peripheral blood. The clonotype was recovered from a woman in her forties or fifties with acute or convalescent COVID-19. The CDR3 protein is CASSRTGSEQFF. CDR3 DNA sequence: TGTGCCAGCAGTCGGACAGGCTCTGAGCAGTTCTTC.